This T cell receptor beta chain was sequenced for a study of human T cells and chemical hapten exposure. In the study overall: On the upper back, patch tests were applied with 0.01% DPC and read at 6 days. Points from the study as a whole: Expanded TCR counts at PT1 went up together with patch test score, a positive correlation.

Authors' methods: Counting gave a median of around 89,000 TCRs per sample, with values ranging from about 23,224 to 690,600. From the RACE reads, TCRdb called clonotypes with MiXCR, one entry per CDR3 protein. These V and J calls derive from TCRdb rather than the authors' analysis. The sample records 180,000 or so distinct CDR3 sequences, roughly a quarter being singletons. This clonotype was seen more than once but under ten times. Its specificity is unknown. Time point indicated: patch test 3, about 24 weeks after DPC sensitization. Treatment denoted: therapeutic diphenylcyclopropenone sensitization with weekly scalp DPC. Total RNA was extracted from unfractionated whole blood. The sequence derives from a woman aged 35 to 49 with alopecia areata. Some clones in this sample may be carry-over from other donors' samples. The starting material was whole blood, obtained in connection with sensitization to the hapten diphenylcyclopropenone (DPC).

CDR3 protein: CASSSQGDTQYF. The CDR3 nucleotides read TGTGCCAGCAGCTCGCAGGGGGATACGCAGTATTTT. The rearrangement joins TRBV7-2 to TRBJ2-3; a weak D match, TRBD1 (6 bases). V was clipped by 4 bases and J by 6 bases, with 8 bases between them. Germline CDR1 SGHTA, CDR2 FQGNSA. The CDR3 has 12 residues.